Listed here are 27 T cell receptor beta chains from one sample, sequenced in a study of post-analysis software for immune sequencing data. Built from TCR beta cDNA, the libraries had unique molecular identifiers in them. Via MiXCR, TCRdb re-called the PCR reads, giving one row per CDR3 protein. This table has about 620,000 distinct CDR3 sequences, roughly two fifths appearing once. Findings and caveats of the study: TRBV5-6, TRBV5-1 and TRBV20-1 were among roughly 5 TRBV segments more frequent in patients than controls.

No antigens are known for them. The sequenced sample was blood. The origin of the receptors is a girl aged 5-17 years with multiple sclerosis.

The chain has TRBV12-3 or TRBV12-4 and TRBJ1-1; D gene unclear. V lost 8 bases to trimming and J lost 4 bases, with 2 bases between them. CDR3 length: 9 residues. This CDR3 reads CASGTEAFF. DNA for the CDR3: TGTGCCAGCGGCACTGAAGCTTTCTTT.

This clonotype appeared a single time. The chain uses TRBV18 and TRBJ2-5; D is possibly TRBD1 or TRBD2 (5 bases each). The closer fit of TRBJ2-7 to the DNA end suggests the J call may be wrong. From germline, CDR1 is KGHSH and CDR2 LQKENI. The CDR3 extends over 16 amino acids. The CDR3 is CASSPSGLAGGSEQYF. CDR3 bases: TGTGCCAGCTCACCTTCCGGGCTAGCTGGGGGATCCGAGCAGTACTTC.

This chain joins TRBV13 and TRBJ2-5; 9 nucleotides match TRBD2. The CDR3 contains 18 residues. With V trimmed by 3 bases and J by 2 bases, 13 bases remained unmatched. Looked up from germline, CDR1 is PRHDT and CDR2 is FYEKMQ (reference sequence). Written as DNA, the CDR3 is TGTGCCAGCAGCTTTTTCTATCCAACTAGCGGGCTACAAGAGACCCAGTACTTC. As protein: CASSFFYPTSGLQETQYF.

The rearrangement links TRBV7-2 to TRBJ2-5, with 8 bases aligning to TRBD2. CDR1 is SGHTA, CDR2 FQGNSA, per germline. The CDR3 is 15 amino acids. Trimming at V came to 5 bases and at J to 5 bases, leaving 10 bases not matched to a gene. CDR3 DNA: TGTGCCAGCAGCCCAGGGGCGGGAGGAGGGGAGACCCAGTACTTC. This gives the protein CASSPGAGGGETQYF.

This clonotype was found a few times. Here the CDR3 DNA reads TGTGCCAGCAGTTCGGGGACAGGGGGCCAAGAGACCCAGTACTTC. Translation: CASSSGTGGQETQYF. The chain links TRBV27 to TRBJ2-5; TRBD1 matches 11 bases. Per the germline V gene, CDR1 is MNHEY and CDR2 is SMNVEV (reference sequence). The CDR3 length is 15 residues. The V gene end was trimmed by 4 bases and the J gene end by 1 base; junction bases not matched to a gene: 2.

This clonotype has more than one count but fewer than ten. The chain combines TRBV12-3 or TRBV12-4 with TRBJ2-7; TRBD2 matches 7 bases. The J call may be incorrect, as the DNA end agrees better with TRBJ2-5. The CDR3 length is 13 residues. Written as DNA, the CDR3 is TGTGCCAGCAGCATAGCGGGCACCGAGACCCAGTACTTC. Translated, it gives CASSIAGTETQYF.

This chain links TRBV20-1 with TRBJ2-1; 7 positions agree with TRBD2. CDR3 size: 15 residues. V was pared by 5 bases and J by 3 bases, with 10 bases of the junction left unmatched. Germline CDR1 DFQATT, CDR2 SNEGSKA (reference sequence). The CDR3 loop reads CSASGLGALYNEQFF. CDR3 DNA sequence: TGCAGTGCTTCAGGACTAGGGGCCCTCTACAATGAGCAGTTCTTC.

The rearrangement links TRBV12-3 or TRBV12-4 to TRBJ2-7; tentative D call: TRBD1 (6 bases). The CDR3 covers 12 residues. With 3 bases removed from V and 7 bases from J, the gap between germline ends came to 10 bases. The chain's CDR3 is CASSLPGTEQYF. DNA for the CDR3: TGTGCCAGCAGTTTGCCAGGGACAGAGCAGTACTTC.

This chain connects TRBV4-1 to TRBJ2-1; D might be TRBD1 (5 bases). V was clipped by 1 base and J by 4 bases, with 20 bases between them. Germline V gene data show CDR1 as MGHRA and CDR2 as YSYEKL. The CDR3 sequence is 18 residues long. The CDR3, as DNA: TGCGCCAGCAGCCAAGGGTGGCCTTCGTCAGGGATGTACAATGAGCAGTTCTTC. This gives the protein CASSQGWPSSGMYNEQFF.

This clonotype came up once. The chain carries TRBV11-3 and TRBJ2-3; TRBD2 aligns across 9 bases. The CDR3 covers 16 residues. V dropped 4 bases and J dropped 4; count of bases not matched to a gene: 9. Germline values: CDR1 SGHNT, CDR2 YENEEA. CDR3 bases: TGTGCCAGCAGCTCTAGGAGCGGGGGGTCCTCAGATACGCAGTATTTT. Its translation: CASSSRSGGSSDTQYF.

This clonotype occurred a few times. Here the CDR3 DNA reads TGCAGTGCTTTCCAGTCCGGGACTAGCTTGGAGACCCAGTACTTC. This gives the protein CSAFQSGTSLETQYF. This sequence joins TRBV20-1 and TRBJ2-5; 9 bases are a match to TRBD2. Germline V lookup: CDR1 DFQATT, CDR2 SNEGSKA (reference sequence). CDR3 length equals 15 residues. With 5 bases clipped from V and 5 bases from J, the junction kept 12 bases outside the gene matches.

The chain links TRBV20-1 to TRBJ2-1, with a weak D call TRBD2 (6 bases). Between the trimmed V and J ends, which lost 2 bases and 9 bases, there was a span of 11 bases. Germline values: CDR1 DFQATT, CDR2 SNEGSKA (reference sequence). This CDR3 has 12 amino acids. CDR3 region: CSARKTSREQFF. Here the CDR3 DNA reads TGCAGTGCTAGAAAGACTAGTCGTGAGCAGTTCTTC.

In its sample, this clonotype was seen a few times. The rearrangement joins TRBV20-1 to TRBJ2-5; 7 nucleotides align to TRBD2. The germline V gene encodes CDR1 DFQATT and CDR2 SNEGSKA (reference sequence). Trimming cost V 8 bases and J 2 bases; bases outside gene matches: 11. This CDR3 has 14 amino acids. The CDR3 DNA is TGCAGTACAACTAGCGAGGGCGCACAAGAGACCCAGTACTTC. Encoded protein: CSTTSEGAQETQYF.

The chain is built from TRBV5-1 and TRBJ1-2; D gene uncertain. Germline V gene sequence: CDR1 SGHRS, CDR2 YFSETQ. Trimming removed 0 bases from V and 2 bases from J, with 8 bases in between. The CDR3 runs 14 residues. CDR3 sequence (DNA): TGCGCCAGCAGCTTGGGGGTTACGAACTATGGCTACACCTTC. The encoded protein is CASSLGVTNYGYTF.

On this clonotype itself: One base away lies a much larger clone, so this may be a sequencing read error. The gene calls are TRBV5-1 and TRBJ2-7; unclear D gene. Germline CDR1 reads SGHRS; CDR2 reads YFSETQ. There are 15 residues in the CDR3. Here the CDR3 DNA reads TGCACCAGCAGCAAGAGCCCGAGGACGGGCTACGAGCAGTACTTC. Protein sequence: CTSSKSPRTGYEQYF.

V gene TRBV12-3 or TRBV12-4 combines with J gene TRBJ1-2, with D possibly matching TRBD1 (5 bases). The CDR3 runs 14 residues. V lost 5 bases to trimming and J lost 6 bases, with 16 bases between them. The CDR3 DNA follows: TGTGCCAGCAGTCTGACTCACGGGGGTAATGGCTACACCTTC. Its translation: CASSLTHGGNGYTF.

With regard to this clonotype: Germline is not matched at one junction end, which may reflect a read error. The chain employs TRBV4-1 and TRBJ2-5, with 8 nucleotides matching TRBD1. The assigned J gene may be wrong: the sequence end matches TRBJ2-7 better. The CDR3 is 15 residues long. Germline values: CDR1 MGHRA, CDR2 YSYEKL. In DNA form, the CDR3 reads TGCGCCAGCGGCCAACCGGACAGGGAGATAGGCGAGCAGTACTTC. It encodes CASGQPDREIGEQYF.

The chain is built from TRBV14 and TRBJ1-1; no clear D. The CDR3 is 14 amino acids. Per germline, CDR1 SGHDN and CDR2 FVKESK. Trimming pared 5 bases from V and 11 bases from J, leaving 21 bases between. CDR3 nucleotide sequence: TGTGCCAGCAGCTTCTCCCAGTTGACGGCCGGGGCTTTCTTT. It codes for CASSFSQLTAGAFF. Full variable domain (outside the CDR3, taken from reference TRBV14 and TRBJ1-1): EAGVTQFPSHSVIEKGQTVTLRCDPISGHDNLYWYRRVMGKEIKFLLHFVKESKQDESGMPNNRFLAERTGGTYSTLKVQPAELEDSGVYFCASSFSQLTAGAFFGQGTRLTVV.

The CDR3 sequence: CASSPRQGSNNEQFF. CDR3 nucleotide sequence: TGCGCCAGCAGCCCCCGACAGGGGAGTAACAATGAGCAGTTCTTC. The gene calls are TRBV5-1 and TRBJ2-1; 8 nucleotides agree with TRBD1. The junction had 8 bases not matched to a gene; V was cut back by 4 bases and J by 5 bases. This CDR3 contains 15 residues. The germline V gene has CDR1 SGHRS and CDR2 YFSETQ.

The chain has TRBV12-3 or TRBV12-4 and TRBJ1-5, with D maybe TRBD1 (6 bases). The CDR3 totals 13 residues. Trimming stripped 5 bases from V and 9 bases from J, with 14 bases between. The CDR3 DNA reads as TGTGCCAGCAGTCAGGACGGGGGGCTGCCCCAGCATTTT. It encodes CASSQDGGLPQHF.

The chain recombines TRBV6-6 with TRBJ2-1; 11 bases agree with TRBD2. Germline CDR1 is MNHNY and CDR2 is SVGAGI (reference sequence). This CDR3 has 17 amino acids. J was trimmed by 8 bases and V by 7 bases; bases with no gene match: 16. Here the CDR3 reads CASTSFHSGGAKDEQFF. In DNA form, the CDR3 reads TGTGCCAGCACGTCTTTTCATAGCGGGGGGGCCAAAGATGAGCAGTTCTTC.

The chain joins TRBV10-3 to TRBJ1-5, with TRBD1 identical over 7 bases. V gave up 0 bases and J gave up 3 bases; unmatched junction bases: 2. The CDR3 is made up of 15 amino acids. The germline gives CDR1 ENHRY, CDR2 SYGVKD. CDR3 sequence reads: CAISESGQVNQPQHF. The CDR3 DNA is TGTGCCATCAGTGAGTCAGGACAGGTCAATCAGCCCCAGCATTTT.

This clonotype has just a few counts. The V gene is TRBV7-3, the J gene TRBJ2-1; D tentatively reads TRBD1 or TRBD2 (6 bases each). V lost 1 base and J lost 6, with 22 bases in between. This CDR3 has 18 residues. Germline values: CDR1 SGHTA, CDR2 FQGTGA. In DNA form, the CDR3 reads TGTGCCAGCAGCTTAATTCCGGGGGCGGTCGGGATGGGCAATGAGCAGTTCTTC. Its protein product is CASSLIPGAVGMGNEQFF.

The table lists this clonotype with a few counts. This chain connects TRBV12-3 or TRBV12-4 to TRBJ2-1, with D perhaps matching TRBD2 (6 bases). This CDR3 has 11 amino acids. Deletions cut 7 bases from V and 10 bases from J, with 11 bases between. The CDR3 loop reads CASTPGLEQFF. CDR3 sequence (DNA): TGTGCCAGCACCCCGGGACTCGAGCAGTTCTTC.

This clonotype was found a few times. This chain links TRBV6-5 with TRBJ2-7, with unresolved D. Germline values: CDR1 MNHEY, CDR2 SVGAGI. V was cut by 0 bases and J by 10 bases, with 13 bases left in between. There are 13 residues in the CDR3. For the CDR3, the DNA is TGTGCCAGCAGTTACTCAGTCGGCAGATACCAGTACTTC. It translates to CASSYSVGRYQYF.

A few counts support this clonotype. This rearrangement joins TRBV7-9 to TRBJ1-2; D is ambiguous. The CDR3 covers 13 residues. The germline V gene encodes CDR1 SEHNR and CDR2 FQNEAQ (reference sequence). The ends were cut back, 7 bases at V and 4 bases at J, with 13 bases in the middle. The CDR3: CASTTDGPYGYTF. The CDR3 DNA is TGTGCCAGCACGACGGACGGGCCCTATGGCTACACCTTC.

This clonotype has only a few counts. CDR3 in amino acids: CASSLNPTSQSSYEQYF. CDR3 DNA: TGTGCCAGCAGTTTAAACCCGACTAGCCAAAGCTCCTACGAGCAGTACTTC. The chain recombines TRBV12-3 or TRBV12-4 with TRBJ2-7, with 7 bases fitting TRBD2. This CDR3 has 17 residues. Trimming cost V 2 bases and J 0 bases; bases outside gene matches: 10.